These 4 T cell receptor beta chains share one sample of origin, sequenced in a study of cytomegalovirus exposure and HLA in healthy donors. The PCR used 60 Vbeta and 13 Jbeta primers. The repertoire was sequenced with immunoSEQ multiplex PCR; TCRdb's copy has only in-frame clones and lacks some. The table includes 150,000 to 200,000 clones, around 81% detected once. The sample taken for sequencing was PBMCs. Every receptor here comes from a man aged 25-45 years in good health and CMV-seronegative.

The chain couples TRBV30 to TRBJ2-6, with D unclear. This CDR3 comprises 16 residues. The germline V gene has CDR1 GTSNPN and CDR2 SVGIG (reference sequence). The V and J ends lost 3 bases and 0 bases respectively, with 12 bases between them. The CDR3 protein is CAWSRRRSSGANVLTF. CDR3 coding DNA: TGTGCCTGGAGCCGACGACGGAGCTCTGGGGCCAACGTCCTGACTTTC.

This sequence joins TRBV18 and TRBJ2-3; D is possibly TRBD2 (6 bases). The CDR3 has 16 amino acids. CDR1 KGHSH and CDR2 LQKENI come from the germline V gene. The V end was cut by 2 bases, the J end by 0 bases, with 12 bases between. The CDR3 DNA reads TGTGCCAGCTCACCAACTAGCTCAACTAGCACAGATACGCAGTATTTT. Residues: CASSPTSSTSTDTQYF.

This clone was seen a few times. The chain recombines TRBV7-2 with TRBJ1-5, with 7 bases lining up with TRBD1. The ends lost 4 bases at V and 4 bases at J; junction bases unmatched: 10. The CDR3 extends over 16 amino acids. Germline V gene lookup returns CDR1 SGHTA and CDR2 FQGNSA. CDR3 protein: CASSSLAGQKNQPQHF. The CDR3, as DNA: TGTGCCAGCAGCTCACTTGCGGGACAGAAGAATCAGCCCCAGCATTTT.

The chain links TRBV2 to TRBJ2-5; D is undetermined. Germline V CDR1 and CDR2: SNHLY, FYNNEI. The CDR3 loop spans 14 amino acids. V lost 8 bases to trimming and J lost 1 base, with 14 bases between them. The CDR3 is CASERIQSQETQYF. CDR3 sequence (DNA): TGTGCCAGCGAGAGAATACAGTCCCAAGAGACCCAGTACTTC.